This T cell receptor beta chain was recovered during a study of CD8 T cells in Susac syndrome (dated by TCRdb to the late 2010s). With respect to the entire study: Repertoire sequencing was used to test whether CD8+ T cell activation and differentiation in Susac syndrome was antigen driven. What the authors observed across the whole study: The study acknowledged that relatively few individuals were included in the TCR sequencing and HLA analysis.

To note about this clonotype: Its antigen target is currently unknown. No much larger clonotype is one base removed from it; base qualities were not supplied.

Peripheral blood CD8+ and CD4+ T cells from healthy donors, Susac syndrome patients and multiple sclerosis patients were profiled by high-throughput TCR beta sequencing. The healthy donors served as controls matched for age and sex. Bulk CD8+ and CD4+ T cells were purified by magnetic negative isolation, while CD8+ TEMRA cells were enriched using FACS. Blood was collected in EDTA tubes and processed within 24 hours, with PBMCs isolated through density gradient centrifugation. PBMCs intended for TCR sequencing were cryopreserved in liquid nitrogen and were subsequently thawed in a 37 degrees C water bath. Purity of sorted or isolated CD4+, CD8+ and CD8+ TEMRA cells was at least 90%. RNA was extracted using the RNeasy kit, and about 0.45 to 1 microgram was reverse transcribed with random hexamers. TCR beta CDR3 regions were amplified with the immunoSEQ multiplex PCR assay covering 54 Vbeta and 13 Jbeta segments. PCR amplification bias was corrected by using a synthetic template baseline for primer optimization and computational correction. In the source study's methods: Reads were annotated to V, D and J genes per IMGT and analyzed with immunoSEQ Analyzer, keeping only productive sequences. To calculate clonality, Shannon entropy was normalized by log2 of the number of productive unique sequences and then subtracted from one. For each patient and control, public and private clones were evaluated among the 100 most prevalent clones. Clones were defined as Susac-specific if absent from the healthy and MS cohorts, from more than 900 published viral clones and from other ImmuneACCESS disease sequences. TCRdb cleaned the public reads at Q25 with fastp, built clones with MiXCR and kept in-frame beta chains. For every CDR3 protein sequence, its rows merge into one entry that carries the most common genes and DNA. TCRdb, rather than the study authors, made the V and J calls. In all, the sample holds under 200,000 distinct CDR3 sequences, and around 96% of those were seen once. The ten largest make up roughly 0.13% of the sample.

Including the terminal cysteine and phenylalanine, the CDR3 comprises 14 residues. The only DNA kept is the CDR3, 42 bases in frame from the first base. V lost 5 bases and J lost 6 bases; the stretch between them is 17 bases long. The sequence is built from TRBV12-3 or TRBV12-4 and TRBJ2-7; the D region possibly corresponds to TRBD2 (5 bases align). The receptor was derived from a human donor in good health. Sequences were obtained from CD4+ T cells from PBMCs. The bases are TGTGCCAGCAGTCCGCCCTGGGAGTCAGGCGAGCAGTACTTC. It codes for CASSPPWESGEQYF.